The 10 T cell receptor beta chains below all came from one sample that was sequenced in a study of blood T cell repertoires in COVID-19. Measured with immunoSEQ multiplex PCR; TCRdb has only the in-frame clones, and not every one. Of under 500,000 clones in the sample, nearly 90% were seen once. Sequenced: PBMCs or T cells enriched from blood (not recorded which). These receptors originate from a woman aged 18-29 years with acute COVID-19.

This chain uses TRBV4-1 with TRBJ2-7, with 11 nucleotides matching TRBD2. CDR1 and CDR2 (germline): MGHRA, YSYEKL. The CDR3 length is 15 residues. After removal of 4 bases from V and 2 bases from J, the junction contained 4 bases not matched to a gene. As DNA, the CDR3 is TGCGCCAGCAGCCTGACTAGCGGGGACACCTACGAGCAGTACTTC. Protein: CASSLTSGDTYEQYF.

V gene TRBV9 combines with J gene TRBJ1-2; 8 bases line up with TRBD1. Germline CDR1 and CDR2: SGDLS and YYNGEE. The CDR3 spans 15 residues. V lost 0 bases to trimming and J lost 2 bases; unmatched junction nucleotides: 3. The CDR3 nucleotides are TGTGCCAGCAGCGTAGGACAGGGGATAAACTATGGCTACACCTTC. This codes for CASSVGQGINYGYTF.

The chain combines TRBV7-2 with TRBJ2-3; D ambiguous. The CDR3 is 14 amino acids. V dropped 0 bases and J dropped 10 bases, with 14 bases sitting between them. Germline CDR1 and CDR2: SGHTA and FQGNSA. CDR3 sequence reads: CASSLAEPRRAQYF. CDR3 in DNA: TGTGCCAGCAGCTTAGCGGAGCCCCGAAGAGCGCAGTATTTT.

This chain connects TRBV29-1 to TRBJ2-1; TRBD1 might be the D (6 bases). The CDR3 has 13 amino acids. Per germline, CDR1 SQVTM and CDR2 ANQGSEA. V was cut by 8 bases and J by 6 bases, with 17 bases left in between. The CDR3 DNA reads TGCAGCCATACAGGGCTTTTGGGCAATGAGCAGTTCTTC. Its protein product is CSHTGLLGNEQFF.

The chain carries TRBV15 and TRBJ2-7, with D tentatively TRBD2 (6 bases). This CDR3 region has 16 residues. The V end lost 1 base, the J end lost 2 bases, and 15 bases lay between the germline ends. Germline values: CDR1 LNHNV, CDR2 YYDKDF (reference sequence). CDR3 protein: CATSRGGDLGPYEQYF. Written as DNA, the CDR3 is TGTGCCACCAGCAGAGGGGGGGACCTTGGCCCCTACGAGCAGTACTTC.

V is TRBV3-1 (or the pseudogene TRBV3-2) and J is TRBJ1-2; no clear D gene. This CDR3 has 15 amino acids. The germline V and J ends were trimmed by 0 bases and 4 bases, with 12 bases remaining between them. Germline CDR1 reads LGHDT; CDR2 reads YNNKEL (reference sequence). DNA for the CDR3: TGTGCCAGCAGCCAAGATCACGGGCGGGTCTATGGCTACACCTTC. Its translation is CASSQDHGRVYGYTF.

CDR3 sequence reads: CASSKGGRAGTDTQYF. CDR3 sequence (DNA): TGTGCCAGTAGTAAGGGCGGGAGGGCCGGCACAGATACGCAGTATTTT. The rearrangement joins TRBV19 to TRBJ2-3; TRBD2 matches 9 bases. The germline CDR1 and CDR2 sequences are LNHDA and SQIVND (reference sequence). Losses at the gene ends were 4 bases for V and 1 base for J; bases not matched to a gene: 6. This CDR3 is built from 16 residues. Full variable domain (outside the CDR3, taken from reference TRBV19 and TRBJ2-3): DGGITQSPKYLFRKEGQNVTLSCEQNLNHDAMYWYRQDPGQGLRLIYYSQIVNDFQKGDIAEGYSVSREKKESFPLTVTSAQKNPTAFYLCASSKGGRAGTDTQYFGPGTRLTVL.

The rearrangement joins TRBV19 to TRBJ1-5, with TRBD1 as a possible D gene (5 bases). Germline CDR1 is LNHDA and CDR2 is SQIVND (reference sequence). Between the trimmed V and J ends, which lost 4 bases and 5 bases, there was a span of 18 bases. The CDR3 extends over 16 amino acids. For the CDR3, the DNA is TGTGCCAGTAGTAGGGGTGCGGGGGTTGGGGATCAGCCCCAGCATTTT. As protein: CASSRGAGVGDQPQHF.

This chain joins TRBV18 and TRBJ1-2, with 7 bases lining up with TRBD1. The V and J ends lost 2 bases and 4 bases, in that order; junction bases with no gene match: 10. The CDR3 covers 16 residues. Germline V lookup: CDR1 KGHSH, CDR2 LQKENI. The CDR3 loop reads CASSPIPGTELYGYTF. CDR3 bases: TGTGCCAGCTCACCAATCCCCGGGACAGAACTCTATGGCTACACCTTC.

The chain recombines TRBV5-5 with TRBJ2-5; 14 nucleotides agree with TRBD2. This CDR3 contains 17 residues. The V segment lost 5 bases and the J segment 4 bases; nucleotides outside the gene matches: 10. Germline-derived CDR1 and CDR2 are SGHKS and YYEKEE (reference sequence). This CDR3 is CASSSGTSGGAGETQYF. CDR3 DNA: TGTGCCAGCAGTTCCGGGACTAGCGGGGGTGCGGGAGAGACCCAGTACTTC. Full variable domain (missing parts from reference TRBV5-5 and TRBJ2-5): DAGVTQSPTHLIKTRGQQVTLRCSPISGHKSVSWYQQVLGQGPQFIFQYYEKEERGRGNFPDRFSARQFPNYSSELNVNALLLGDSALYLCASSSGTSGGAGETQYFGPGTRLLVL.